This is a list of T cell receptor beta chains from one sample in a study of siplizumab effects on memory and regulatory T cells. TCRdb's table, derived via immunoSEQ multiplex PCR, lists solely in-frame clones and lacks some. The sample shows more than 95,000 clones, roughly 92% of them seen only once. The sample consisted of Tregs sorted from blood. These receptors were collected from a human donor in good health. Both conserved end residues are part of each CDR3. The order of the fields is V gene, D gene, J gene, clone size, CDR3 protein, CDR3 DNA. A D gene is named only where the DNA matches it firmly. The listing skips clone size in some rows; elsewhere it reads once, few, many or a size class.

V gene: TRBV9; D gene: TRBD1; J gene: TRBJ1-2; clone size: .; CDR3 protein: CASSVSIGGDSYGYTF; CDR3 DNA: TGTGCCAGCAGCGTTTCAATCGGAGGGGACAGTTATGGCTACACCTTC
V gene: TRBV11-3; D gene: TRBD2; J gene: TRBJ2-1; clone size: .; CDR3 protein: CASSLGREGLYNEQFF; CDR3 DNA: TGTGCCAGCAGCTTAGGTCGGGAGGGCCTCTACAATGAGCAGTTCTTC
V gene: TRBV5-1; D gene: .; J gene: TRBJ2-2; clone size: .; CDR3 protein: CASRENTGELFF; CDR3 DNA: TGCGCCAGCAGGGAGAACACCGGGGAGCTGTTTTTT
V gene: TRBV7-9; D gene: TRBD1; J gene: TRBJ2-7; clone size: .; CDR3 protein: CASSLGVTGSYEQYF; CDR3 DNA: TGTGCCAGCAGCTTAGGAGTGACAGGGTCCTACGAGCAGTACTTC
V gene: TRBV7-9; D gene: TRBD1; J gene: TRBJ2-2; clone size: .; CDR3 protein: CASSLGQARGELFF; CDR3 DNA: TGTGCCAGCAGCTTGGGACAGGCCAGAGGGGAGCTGTTTTTT
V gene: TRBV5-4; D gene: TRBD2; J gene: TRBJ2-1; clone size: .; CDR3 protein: CASSGRLAGAYNEQFF; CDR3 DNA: TGTGCCAGCAGCGGAAGACTAGCGGGGGCCTACAATGAGCAGTTCTTC
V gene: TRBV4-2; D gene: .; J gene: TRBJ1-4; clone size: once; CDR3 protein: CASSQRGRSEEKLFF; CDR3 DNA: TGTGCCAGCAGCCAGCGGGGCAGGAGTGAGGAAAAACTGTTTTTT
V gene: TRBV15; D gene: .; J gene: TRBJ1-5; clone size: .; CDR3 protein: CATSRGIGQGRQPQHF; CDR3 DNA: TGTGCCACCAGCAGAGGGATCGGTCAAGGGCGTCAGCCCCAGCATTTT
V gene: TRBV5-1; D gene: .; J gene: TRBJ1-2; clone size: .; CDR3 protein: CASSPTGVLSGGYTF; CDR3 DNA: TGCGCCAGCAGTCCGACAGGAGTGCTCTCCGGTGGCTACACCTTC
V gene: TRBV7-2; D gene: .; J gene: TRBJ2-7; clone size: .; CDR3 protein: CASSLQGISYEQYF; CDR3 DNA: TGTGCCAGCAGCTTACAGGGGATATCCTACGAGCAGTACTTC
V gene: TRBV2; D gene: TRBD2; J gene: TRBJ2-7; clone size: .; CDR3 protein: CASSLGTSGAYEQYF; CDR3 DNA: TGTGCCAGCAGCCTAGGGACTAGCGGAGCCTACGAGCAGTACTTC
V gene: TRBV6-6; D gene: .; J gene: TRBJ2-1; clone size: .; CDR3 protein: CASERQGRVSYNEQFF; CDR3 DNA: TGTGCCAGCGAACGACAGGGGAGGGTATCCTACAATGAGCAGTTCTTC
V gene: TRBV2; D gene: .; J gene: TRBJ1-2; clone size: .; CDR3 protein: CASSEERANYGYTF; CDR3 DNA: TGTGCCAGCAGTGAAGAGAGGGCTAACTATGGCTACACCTTC
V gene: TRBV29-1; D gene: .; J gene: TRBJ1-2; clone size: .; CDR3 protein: CSVIGDYGYTF; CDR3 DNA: TGCAGTGTTATAGGCGACTATGGCTACACCTTC
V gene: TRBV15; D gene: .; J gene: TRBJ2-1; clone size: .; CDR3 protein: CATSRSRISYNEQFF; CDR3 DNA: TGTGCCACCAGCAGGAGTAGAATTTCGTACAATGAGCAGTTCTTC
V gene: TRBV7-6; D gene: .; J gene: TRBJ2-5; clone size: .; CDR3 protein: CASSLVERDLQETQYF; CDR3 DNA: TGTGCCAGCAGCTTAGTTGAGCGAGACTTACAAGAGACCCAGTACTTC
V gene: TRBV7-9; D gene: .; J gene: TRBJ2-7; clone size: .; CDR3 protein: CASSPGLASSLYF; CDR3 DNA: TGTGCCAGCAGCCCGGGGCTGGCTTCGTCTCTGTACTTC
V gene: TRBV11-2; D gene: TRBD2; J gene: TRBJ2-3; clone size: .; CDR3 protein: CASSPYFPGTSGGGDTQYF; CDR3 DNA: TGTGCCAGCAGCCCTTATTTTCCCGGGACTAGCGGGGGAGGAGATACGCAGTATTTT
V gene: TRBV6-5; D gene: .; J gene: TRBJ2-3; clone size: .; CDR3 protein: CASSYTTGDTQYF; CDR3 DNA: TGTGCCAGCAGTTACACAACAGGAGATACGCAGTATTTT
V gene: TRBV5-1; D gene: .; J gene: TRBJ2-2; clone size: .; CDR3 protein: CASSLAYRVRDTGELFF; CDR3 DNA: TGCGCCAGCAGCTTGGCTTACAGGGTAAGGGACACCGGGGAGCTGTTTTTT
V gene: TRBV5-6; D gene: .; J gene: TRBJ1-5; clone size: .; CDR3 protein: CASSLGAGAGQPQHF; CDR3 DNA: TGTGCCAGCAGCTTGGGAGCAGGCGCGGGTCAGCCCCAGCATTTT
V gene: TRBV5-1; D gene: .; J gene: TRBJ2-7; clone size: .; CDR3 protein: CASSLGVGGPYEQYF; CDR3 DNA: TGCGCCAGCAGCCTGGGTGTGGGTGGACCCTACGAGCAGTACTTC
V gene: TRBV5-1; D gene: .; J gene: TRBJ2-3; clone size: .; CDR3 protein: CASSLGSDTQYF; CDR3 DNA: TGCGCCAGCAGCTTAGGGTCAGATACGCAGTATTTT
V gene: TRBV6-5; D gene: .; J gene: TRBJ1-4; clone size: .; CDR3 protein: CASSRSGGNEKLFF; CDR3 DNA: TGTGCCAGCAGTCGGTCGGGGGGAAATGAAAAACTGTTTTTT
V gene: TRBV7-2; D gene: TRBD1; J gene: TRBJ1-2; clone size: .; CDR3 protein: CASSPTGGGFGYTF; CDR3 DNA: TGTGCCAGCAGCCCTACTGGAGGGGGCTTTGGCTACACCTTC
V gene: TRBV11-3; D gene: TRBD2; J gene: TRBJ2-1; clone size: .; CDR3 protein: CASSPGAGADEQFF; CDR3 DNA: TGTGCCAGCAGCCCCGGGGCGGGAGCGGATGAGCAGTTCTTC
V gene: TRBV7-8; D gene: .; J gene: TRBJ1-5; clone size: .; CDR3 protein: CASSLVSSNQPQHF; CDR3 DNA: TGTGCCAGCAGCTTAGTTTCAAGCAATCAGCCCCAGCATTTT
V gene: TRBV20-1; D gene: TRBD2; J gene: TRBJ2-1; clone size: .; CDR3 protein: CSAVAGGEQFF; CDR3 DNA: TGCAGTGCCGTAGCGGGAGGCGAGCAGTTCTTC
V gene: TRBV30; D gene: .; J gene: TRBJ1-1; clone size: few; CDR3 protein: CAWSGWAGLNTEAFF; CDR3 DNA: TGTGCCTGGAGTGGTTGGGCGGGCCTGAACACTGAAGCTTTCTTT
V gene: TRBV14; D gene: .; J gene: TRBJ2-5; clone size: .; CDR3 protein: CASSQRTPIRQETQYF; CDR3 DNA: TGTGCCAGCAGCCAACGAACACCCATCCGACAAGAGACCCAGTACTTC
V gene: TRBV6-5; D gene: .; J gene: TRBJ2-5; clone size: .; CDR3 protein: CASSYGGWQETQYF; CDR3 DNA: TGTGCCAGCAGTTACGGGGGATGGCAAGAGACCCAGTACTTC
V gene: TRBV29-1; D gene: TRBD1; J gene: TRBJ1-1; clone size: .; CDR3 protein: CSAGQAMNTEAFF; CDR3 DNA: TGCAGCGCGGGACAGGCAATGAACACTGAAGCTTTCTTT
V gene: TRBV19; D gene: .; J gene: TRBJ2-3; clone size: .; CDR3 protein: CASSGLSRTDTQYF; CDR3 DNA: TGTGCCAGTAGTGGCCTATCACGCACAGATACGCAGTATTTT
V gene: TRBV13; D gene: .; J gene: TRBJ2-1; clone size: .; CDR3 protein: CASRRRQEHEQFF; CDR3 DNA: TGTGCCAGCAGGCGGCGGCAGGAACATGAGCAGTTCTTC
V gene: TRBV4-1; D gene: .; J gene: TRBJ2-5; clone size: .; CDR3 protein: CASSTTTAETQYF; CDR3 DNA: TGCGCCAGCAGCACAACCACTGCCGAGACCCAGTACTTC
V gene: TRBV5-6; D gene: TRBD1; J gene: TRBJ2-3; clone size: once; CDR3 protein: CASRLWGTATDTQYF; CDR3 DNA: TGTGCCAGCAGGCTATGGGGGACAGCCACAGATACGCAGTATTTT
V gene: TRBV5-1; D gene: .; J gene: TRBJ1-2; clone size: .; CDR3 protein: CASSLVQPNYGYTF; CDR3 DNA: TGCGCCAGCAGCTTGGTACAGCCTAACTATGGCTACACCTTC
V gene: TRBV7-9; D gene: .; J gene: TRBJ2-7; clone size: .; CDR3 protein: CASSLTPQGVSYEQYF; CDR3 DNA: TGTGCCAGCAGCTTAACCCCGCAGGGAGTTTCCTACGAGCAGTACTTC
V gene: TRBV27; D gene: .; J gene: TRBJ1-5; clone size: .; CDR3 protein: CASTGEQPQHF; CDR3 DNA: TGTGCCAGCACGGGGGAACAGCCCCAGCATTTT
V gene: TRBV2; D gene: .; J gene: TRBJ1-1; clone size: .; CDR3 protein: CARQGGTEAFF; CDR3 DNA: TGTGCCAGACAGGGTGGCACTGAAGCTTTCTTT
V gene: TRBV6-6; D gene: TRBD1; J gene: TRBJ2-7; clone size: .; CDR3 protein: CASRTTGTGGYEQYF; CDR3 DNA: TGTGCCAGCAGAACAACCGGGACAGGGGGGTACGAGCAGTACTTC
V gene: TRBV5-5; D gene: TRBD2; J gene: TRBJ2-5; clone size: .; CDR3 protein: CASSLPSGAETQYF; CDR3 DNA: TGTGCCAGCAGCTTGCCTAGCGGGGCGGAGACCCAGTACTTC
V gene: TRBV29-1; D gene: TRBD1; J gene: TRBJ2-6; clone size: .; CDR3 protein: CSVVLLQGASSGANVLTF; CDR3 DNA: TGCAGCGTTGTGCTTTTGCAGGGGGCTAGCTCTGGGGCCAACGTCCTGACTTTC
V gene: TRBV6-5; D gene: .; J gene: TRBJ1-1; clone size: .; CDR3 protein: CASRPPGGVRTEAFF; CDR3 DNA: TGTGCCAGCAGACCTCCGGGGGGCGTAAGGACTGAAGCTTTCTTT